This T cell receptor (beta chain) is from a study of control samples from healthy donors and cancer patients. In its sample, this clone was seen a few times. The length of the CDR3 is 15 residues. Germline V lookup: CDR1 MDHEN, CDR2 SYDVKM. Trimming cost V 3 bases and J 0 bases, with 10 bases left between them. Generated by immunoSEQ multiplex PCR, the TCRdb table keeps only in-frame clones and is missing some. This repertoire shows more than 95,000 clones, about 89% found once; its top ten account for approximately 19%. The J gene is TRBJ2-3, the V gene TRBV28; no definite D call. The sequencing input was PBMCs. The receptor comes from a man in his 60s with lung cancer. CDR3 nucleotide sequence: TGTGCCAGCAGTTTGATTGAACAGAGCACAGATACGCAGTATTTT. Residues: CASSLIEQSTDTQYF.